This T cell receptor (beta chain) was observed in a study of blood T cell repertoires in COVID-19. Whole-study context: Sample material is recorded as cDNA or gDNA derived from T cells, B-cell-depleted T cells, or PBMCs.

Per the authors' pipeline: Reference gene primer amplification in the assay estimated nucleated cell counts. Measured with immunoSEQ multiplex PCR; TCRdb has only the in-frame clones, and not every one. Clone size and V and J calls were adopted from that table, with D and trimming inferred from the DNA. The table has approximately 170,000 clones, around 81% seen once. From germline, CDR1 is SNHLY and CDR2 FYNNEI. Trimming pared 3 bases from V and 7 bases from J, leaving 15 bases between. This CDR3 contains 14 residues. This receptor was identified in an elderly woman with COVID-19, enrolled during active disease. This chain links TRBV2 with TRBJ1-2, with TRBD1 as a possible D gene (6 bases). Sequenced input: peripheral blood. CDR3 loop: CASSDVTGQPGYTF. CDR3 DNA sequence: TGTGCCAGCAGTGATGTGACGGGACAACCTGGCTACACCTTC.